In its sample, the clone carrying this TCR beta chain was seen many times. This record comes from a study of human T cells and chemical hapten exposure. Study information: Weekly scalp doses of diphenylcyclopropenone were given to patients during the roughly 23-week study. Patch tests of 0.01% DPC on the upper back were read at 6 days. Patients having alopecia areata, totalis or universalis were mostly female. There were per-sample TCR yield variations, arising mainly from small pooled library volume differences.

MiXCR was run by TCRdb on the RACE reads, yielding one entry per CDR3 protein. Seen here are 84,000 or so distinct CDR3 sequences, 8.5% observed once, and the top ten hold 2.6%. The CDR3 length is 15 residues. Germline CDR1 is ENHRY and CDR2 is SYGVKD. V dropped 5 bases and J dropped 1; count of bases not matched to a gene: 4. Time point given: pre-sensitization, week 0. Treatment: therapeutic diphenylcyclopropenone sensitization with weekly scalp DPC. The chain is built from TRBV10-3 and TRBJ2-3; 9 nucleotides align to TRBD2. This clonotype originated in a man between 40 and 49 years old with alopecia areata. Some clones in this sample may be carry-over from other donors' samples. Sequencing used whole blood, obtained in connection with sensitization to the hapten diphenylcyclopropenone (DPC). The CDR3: CAISLAGEGTDTQYF. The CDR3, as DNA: TGTGCCATCAGTTTAGCGGGAGAGGGCACAGATACGCAGTATTTT.